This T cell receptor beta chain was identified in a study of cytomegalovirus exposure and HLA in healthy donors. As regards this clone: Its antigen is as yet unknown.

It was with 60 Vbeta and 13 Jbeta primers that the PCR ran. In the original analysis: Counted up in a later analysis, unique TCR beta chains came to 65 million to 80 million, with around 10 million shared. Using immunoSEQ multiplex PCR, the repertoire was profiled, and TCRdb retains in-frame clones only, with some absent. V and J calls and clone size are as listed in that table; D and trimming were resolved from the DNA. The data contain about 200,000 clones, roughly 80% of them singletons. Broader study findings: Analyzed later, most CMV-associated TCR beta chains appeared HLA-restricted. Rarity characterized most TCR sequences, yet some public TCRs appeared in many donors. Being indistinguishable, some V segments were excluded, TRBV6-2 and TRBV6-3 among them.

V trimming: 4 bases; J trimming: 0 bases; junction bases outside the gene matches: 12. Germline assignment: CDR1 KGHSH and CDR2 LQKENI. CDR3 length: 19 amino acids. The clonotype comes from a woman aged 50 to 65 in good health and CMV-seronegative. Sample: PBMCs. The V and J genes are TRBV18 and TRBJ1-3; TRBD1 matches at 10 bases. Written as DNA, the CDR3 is TGTGCCAGCTCACGGAGGACAGGGGGTATGCCAAGCTCTGGAAACACCATATATTTT. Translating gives CASSRRTGGMPSSGNTIYF.